Detailed here is one TCR beta chain. Time point defined: sample taken at primary tumor resection. Material for sequencing was whole RNA from tumor, nontumor lung or frozen PBMC, left unsorted. Samples were obtained from about 75 donors, all untreated early-stage non-small cell lung cancer patients. These data come from a study of spatial heterogeneity in lung cancer. Study-level information: Alpha-chain sequences were detected in numbers that were consistently lower than beta-chain sequences.

The CDR3 has 16 amino acids. Per the germline V gene, CDR1 is DFQATT and CDR2 is SNEGSKA (reference sequence). The germline V and J ends were trimmed by 2 bases and 0 bases, with 11 bases remaining between them. On each TCR cDNA molecule, a unique molecular identifier was present. TCRdb itself ran the 5' RACE reads through MiXCR, one entry per CDR3 protein. Of around 45,000 distinct CDR3 sequences in the sample, around 15% were seen once. The specimen was PBMCs, collected at surgery. This sequence was found in a male donor with early-stage non-small cell lung cancer. The V gene is TRBV20-1, the J gene TRBJ2-6; D uncertain. The CDR3 reads CSARPSDGSGANVLTF. The CDR3 DNA sequence: TGCAGTGCTAGACCATCTGATGGCTCTGGGGCCAACGTCCTGACTTTC.